This T cell receptor (beta chain) was sequenced for a study of T cells in localized non-small cell lung cancer. Notes on the study in general: Only one tumor region went through sequencing, so heterogeneity may still be there.

A remark on this clone: Its antigen is currently unknown.

Sequencing used immunoSEQ multiplex PCR; TCRdb keeps in-frame clones, though not all of them. The repertoire holds some 30,000 clones, with around 84% as singletons. The origin of this receptor is an older male donor with stage II squamous cell lung carcinoma. The sequencing here drew on peripheral blood, taken before any cancer treatment.

The CDR3 spells CASSYGGVDYGYTF. For the CDR3, the DNA is TGTGCCAGCAGTTACGGTGGAGTAGACTATGGCTACACCTTC. V is TRBV6-5 and J is TRBJ1-2; D is unclear. In germline, CDR1 is MNHEY, CDR2 SVGAGI. The CDR3 loop spans 14 amino acids. Trimming left V 2 bases short and J 3 bases short, with 10 bases between.